A selection of T cell receptor beta chains follows, all from one sample in a study of Ad26.COV2.S vaccination and SARS-CoV-2 variants. Profiled with immunoSEQ multiplex PCR; TCRdb holds only in-frame clones, not every one. The table has about 680,000 clones, more than 70% seen once. The starting material was peripheral blood, obtained in a trial of Ad26.COV2.S vaccine versus placebo. The receptors stem from a person aged 18-60 years who received the Ad26.COV2.S COVID-19 vaccine or a placebo. CDR3s include the opening cysteine and the closing phenylalanine or tryptophan. The D gene is left open where the match is weak. Only part of the rows carry a size: once, few, many, or a class if the clone is expanded.

clone size: NA
V gene: TRBV7-2
J gene: TRBJ2-3
D gene: NA
CDR3 DNA: TGTGCCAGCAGCTTAGCGGGGGGCCGGGGTACGCAGTATTTT
CDR3 protein: CASSLAGGRGTQYF

clone size: NA
V gene: TRBV5-4
J gene: TRBJ2-5
D gene: NA
CDR3 DNA: TGTGCCAGCAGCTTGGTCGGAGGGCCGGGGACCCAGTACTTC
CDR3 protein: CASSLVGGPGTQYF

clone size: NA
V gene: TRBV18
J gene: TRBJ2-1
D gene: NA
CDR3 DNA: TGTGCCAGCTCAGGGATACAGGGAAACTCCTACAATGAGCAGTTCTTC
CDR3 protein: CASSGIQGNSYNEQFF

clone size: NA
V gene: TRBV3-1/TRBV3-2
J gene: TRBJ1-2
D gene: TRBD1
CDR3 DNA: TGTGCCAGCAGCCGACCGGGACAGGGTCTATGGGGCTACACCTTC
CDR3 protein: CASSRPGQGLWGYTF

clone size: NA
V gene: TRBV29-1
J gene: TRBJ2-1
D gene: TRBD2
CDR3 DNA: TGCAGCGTTAGAGGACTAGCGGGAGCGGGGGGGAACAATGAGCAGTTCTTC
CDR3 protein: CSVRGLAGAGGNNEQFF

clone size: NA
V gene: TRBV5-5
J gene: TRBJ1-4
D gene: NA
CDR3 DNA: TGTGCCAGCAGCTCCCTAGGAACTAATGAAAAACTGTTTTTT
CDR3 protein: CASSSLGTNEKLFF

clone size: NA
V gene: TRBV7-8
J gene: TRBJ2-7
D gene: TRBD1
CDR3 DNA: TGTGCCAGCAGCTTAGTACAGGGGGACTCCTACGAGCAGTACTTC
CDR3 protein: CASSLVQGDSYEQYF

clone size: NA
V gene: TRBV10-3
J gene: TRBJ2-7
D gene: NA
CDR3 DNA: TGTGCCATCAGTTCTACACCCTACGAGCAGTACTTC
CDR3 protein: CAISSTPYEQYF

clone size: NA
V gene: TRBV29-1
J gene: TRBJ1-2
D gene: NA
CDR3 DNA: TGCAGCGTTGAAAAGGAAACTAACTATGGCTACACCTTC
CDR3 protein: CSVEKETNYGYTF

clone size: NA
V gene: TRBV7-8
J gene: TRBJ2-1
D gene: NA
CDR3 DNA: TGTGCCAGCAGTTTCAGCGAAGGCTCGAGCTCCTACAATGAGCAGTTCTTC
CDR3 protein: CASSFSEGSSSYNEQFF

clone size: NA
V gene: TRBV11-1
J gene: TRBJ2-1
D gene: NA
CDR3 DNA: TGTGCCAGCAGCTTAGACAGGACAGCCTACAATGAGCAGTTCTTC
CDR3 protein: CASSLDRTAYNEQFF

clone size: NA
V gene: TRBV11-1
J gene: TRBJ1-1
D gene: NA
CDR3 DNA: TGTGCCAGCAGCTTAGTGGCAGGGAACACTGAAGCTTTCTTT
CDR3 protein: CASSLVAGNTEAFF

clone size: NA
V gene: TRBV5-1
J gene: TRBJ1-2
D gene: NA
CDR3 DNA: TGCGCCAGCAGCTTGGACAGCTATGGCTACACCTTC
CDR3 protein: CASSLDSYGYTF

clone size: few
V gene: TRBV27
J gene: TRBJ1-5
D gene: TRBD1
CDR3 DNA: TGTGCCAGCAGTTTAGGTGGGACAGGGCGGCAGCCCCAGCATTTT
CDR3 protein: CASSLGGTGRQPQHF

clone size: NA
V gene: TRBV27
J gene: TRBJ2-2
D gene: NA
CDR3 DNA: TGTGCCAGCAGTTCCCGGGGGAACACCGGGGAGCTGTTTTTT
CDR3 protein: CASSSRGNTGELFF

clone size: NA
V gene: TRBV29-1
J gene: TRBJ1-5
D gene: NA
CDR3 DNA: TGCAGCGTTGGGACGGACAATCAGCCCCAGCATTTT
CDR3 protein: CSVGTDNQPQHF

clone size: few
V gene: TRBV6-6
J gene: TRBJ1-5
D gene: TRBD1
CDR3 DNA: TGTGCCAGCAGCCGAGGGACAGGGAATAGCAATCAGCCCCAGCATTTT
CDR3 protein: CASSRGTGNSNQPQHF

clone size: NA
V gene: TRBV27
J gene: TRBJ1-1
D gene: NA
CDR3 DNA: TGTGCCAGCAGTCCCCCTTTGGGAGGCACTGAAGCTTTCTTT
CDR3 protein: CASSPPLGGTEAFF

clone size: NA
V gene: TRBV19
J gene: TRBJ1-4
D gene: NA
CDR3 DNA: TGTGCCAGTAGTATAAATTTAAGCTCCAATGAAAAACTGTTTTTT
CDR3 protein: CASSINLSSNEKLFF

clone size: NA
V gene: TRBV19
J gene: TRBJ1-6
D gene: TRBD1
CDR3 DNA: TGTGCCAGCGCGACAGGGGAAACTAGGTCACCCCTCCACTTT
CDR3 protein: CASATGETRSPLHF

clone size: many
V gene: TRBV21-1
J gene: TRBJ1-1
D gene: NA
CDR3 DNA: TGTGCCAGCAGAAAGGGACAGGGGGCTGGGACGAACACTGAAGCTTTCTTT
CDR3 protein: CASRKGQGAGTNTEAFF

clone size: NA
V gene: TRBV7-2
J gene: TRBJ2-7
D gene: TRBD2
CDR3 DNA: TGTGCCAGCAGCTTTGCGGGGGGGGCCATAATCTCCTACGAGCAGTACTTC
CDR3 protein: CASSFAGGAIISYEQYF

clone size: NA
V gene: TRBV27
J gene: TRBJ2-7
D gene: TRBD2
CDR3 DNA: TGTGCCAGCAGTCCCCTCGGGGGGGCGACCTCTTTTGAGCAGTACTTC
CDR3 protein: CASSPLGGATSFEQYF

clone size: few
V gene: TRBV5-4
J gene: TRBJ2-6
D gene: NA
CDR3 DNA: TGTGCCAGCAGCTCCGGGATCACTTCTGGGGCCAACGTCCTGACTTTC
CDR3 protein: CASSSGITSGANVLTF

clone size: few
V gene: TRBV6-1
J gene: TRBJ2-6
D gene: NA
CDR3 DNA: TGTGCCAGCAGTGAAAGCGCCGGCTCTGGGGCCAACGTCCTGACTTTC
CDR3 protein: CASSESAGSGANVLTF

clone size: once
V gene: TRBV4-2
J gene: TRBJ2-5
D gene: TRBD2
CDR3 DNA: TGTGCCAGCAGCCAAGATACCGCTAGCGGGGGGGGAGCTCGGGAGACCCAGTACTTC
CDR3 protein: CASSQDTASGGGARETQYF

clone size: NA
V gene: TRBV25-1
J gene: TRBJ2-1
D gene: NA
CDR3 DNA: TGTGCCAGCAGTGATTCGACGGCTTACAATGAGCAGTTCTTC
CDR3 protein: CASSDSTAYNEQFF

clone size: NA
V gene: TRBV24-1
J gene: TRBJ2-1
D gene: NA
CDR3 DNA: TGTGCCACCAGTGGCCGGGGGGCAAATGAGCAGTTCTTC
CDR3 protein: CATSGRGANEQFF